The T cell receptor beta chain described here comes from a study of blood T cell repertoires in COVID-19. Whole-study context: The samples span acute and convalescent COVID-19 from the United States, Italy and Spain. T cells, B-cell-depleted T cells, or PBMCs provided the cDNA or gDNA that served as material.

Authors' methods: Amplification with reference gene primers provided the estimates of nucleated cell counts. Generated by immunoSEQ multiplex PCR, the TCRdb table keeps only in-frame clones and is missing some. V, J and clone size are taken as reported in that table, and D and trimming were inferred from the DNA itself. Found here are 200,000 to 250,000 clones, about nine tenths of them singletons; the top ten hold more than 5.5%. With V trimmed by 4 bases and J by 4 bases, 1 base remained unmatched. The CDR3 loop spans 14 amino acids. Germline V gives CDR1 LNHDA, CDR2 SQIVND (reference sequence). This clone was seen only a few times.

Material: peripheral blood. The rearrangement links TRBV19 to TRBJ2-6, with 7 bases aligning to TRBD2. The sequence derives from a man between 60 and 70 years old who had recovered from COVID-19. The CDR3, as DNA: TGTGCCAGTAGTAGGGACTACGGGGCCAACGTCCTGACTTTC. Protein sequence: CASSRDYGANVLTF.